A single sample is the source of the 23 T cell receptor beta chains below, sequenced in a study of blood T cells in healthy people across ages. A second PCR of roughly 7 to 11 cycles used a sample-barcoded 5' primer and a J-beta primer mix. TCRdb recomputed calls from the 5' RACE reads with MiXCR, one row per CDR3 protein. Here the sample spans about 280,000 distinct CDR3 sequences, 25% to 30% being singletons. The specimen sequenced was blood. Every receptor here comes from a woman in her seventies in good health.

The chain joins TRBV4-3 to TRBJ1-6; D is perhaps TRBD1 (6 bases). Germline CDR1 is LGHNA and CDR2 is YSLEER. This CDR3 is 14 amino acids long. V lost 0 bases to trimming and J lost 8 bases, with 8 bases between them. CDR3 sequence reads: CASSQDAGDSPLHF. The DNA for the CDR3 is TGCGCCAGCAGCCAAGATGCAGGGGATTCACCCCTCCACTTT.

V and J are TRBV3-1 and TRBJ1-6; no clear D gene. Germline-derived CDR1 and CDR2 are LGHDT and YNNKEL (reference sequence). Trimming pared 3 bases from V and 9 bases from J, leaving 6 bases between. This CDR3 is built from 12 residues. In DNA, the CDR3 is TGTGCCAGCAGCCAGTACCGTTCACCCCTCCACTTT. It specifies CASSQYRSPLHF.

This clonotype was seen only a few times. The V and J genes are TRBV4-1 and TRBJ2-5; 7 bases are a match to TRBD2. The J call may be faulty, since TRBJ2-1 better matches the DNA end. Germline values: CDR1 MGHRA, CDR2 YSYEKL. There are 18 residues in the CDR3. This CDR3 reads CASSQRHVGRESNNEQFF. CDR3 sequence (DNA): TGCGCCAGCAGCCAACGACACGTGGGGCGGGAGTCGAACAATGAGCAGTTCTTC.

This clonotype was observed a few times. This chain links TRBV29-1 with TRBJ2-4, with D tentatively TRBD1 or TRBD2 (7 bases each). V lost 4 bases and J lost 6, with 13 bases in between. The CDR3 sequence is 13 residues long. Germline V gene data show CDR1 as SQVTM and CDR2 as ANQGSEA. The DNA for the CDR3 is TGCAGCGTTGCCCCAGGGGGGGGAAACATTCAGTACTTC. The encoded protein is CSVAPGGGNIQYF.

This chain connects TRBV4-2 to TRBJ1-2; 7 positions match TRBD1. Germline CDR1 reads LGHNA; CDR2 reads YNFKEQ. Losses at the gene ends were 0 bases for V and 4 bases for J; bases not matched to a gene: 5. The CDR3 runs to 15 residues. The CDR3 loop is CASSQDQDRPYGYTF. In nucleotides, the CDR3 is TGTGCCAGCAGCCAAGACCAGGACAGGCCCTATGGCTACACCTTC.

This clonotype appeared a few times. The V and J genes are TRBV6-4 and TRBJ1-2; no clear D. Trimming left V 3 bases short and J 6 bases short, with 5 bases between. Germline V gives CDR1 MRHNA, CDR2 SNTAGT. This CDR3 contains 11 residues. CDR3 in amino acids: CASSEGDGYTF. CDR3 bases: TGTGCCAGCAGTGAGGGAGATGGCTACACCTTC.

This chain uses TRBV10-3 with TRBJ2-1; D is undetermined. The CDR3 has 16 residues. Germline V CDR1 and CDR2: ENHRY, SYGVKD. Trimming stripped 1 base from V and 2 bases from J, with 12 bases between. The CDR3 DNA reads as TGTGCCATCAGTGAGTTGGTAGGGTCTACCTACAATGAGCAGTTCTTC. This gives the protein CAISELVGSTYNEQFF.

CDR3 nucleotide sequence: TGCAGCGTTGTAGGGGGCGGAGAGGGCTACACCTTC. Protein product: CSVVGGGEGYTF. This chain links TRBV29-1 with TRBJ1-2, with 7 bases lining up with TRBD1. This CDR3 is 12 amino acids long. J gave up 8 bases and V 4 bases, and 7 bases lay outside the gene matches. Per germline, CDR1 SQVTM and CDR2 ANQGSEA.

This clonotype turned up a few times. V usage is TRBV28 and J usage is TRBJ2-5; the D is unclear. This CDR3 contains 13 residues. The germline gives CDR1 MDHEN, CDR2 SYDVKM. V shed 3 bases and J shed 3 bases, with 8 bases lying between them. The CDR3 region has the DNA TGTGCCAGCAGTTTGCCCGAGGAAGAGACCCAGTACTTC. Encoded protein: CASSLPEEETQYF.

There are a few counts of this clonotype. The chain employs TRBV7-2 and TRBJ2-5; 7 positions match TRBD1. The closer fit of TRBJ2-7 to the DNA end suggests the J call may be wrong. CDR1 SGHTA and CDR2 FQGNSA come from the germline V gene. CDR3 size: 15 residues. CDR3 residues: CASSLFGTVSNEQYF. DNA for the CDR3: TGTGCCAGCAGCTTATTCGGGACAGTATCTAACGAGCAGTACTTC.

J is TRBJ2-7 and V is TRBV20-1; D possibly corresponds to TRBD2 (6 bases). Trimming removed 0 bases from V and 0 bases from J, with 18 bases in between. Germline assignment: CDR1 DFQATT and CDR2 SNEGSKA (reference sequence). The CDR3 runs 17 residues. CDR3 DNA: TGCAGTGCTAGAGAGACCGCGGGACTTAGGAGCTCCTACGAGCAGTACTTC. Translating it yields CSARETAGLRSSYEQYF.

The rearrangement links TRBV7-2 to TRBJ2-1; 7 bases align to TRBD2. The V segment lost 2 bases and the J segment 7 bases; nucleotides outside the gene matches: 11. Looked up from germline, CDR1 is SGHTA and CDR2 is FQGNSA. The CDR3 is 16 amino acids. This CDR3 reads CASSLTRTSRWNEQFF. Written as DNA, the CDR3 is TGTGCCAGCAGCTTAACCCGGACTAGTAGGTGGAATGAGCAGTTCTTC.

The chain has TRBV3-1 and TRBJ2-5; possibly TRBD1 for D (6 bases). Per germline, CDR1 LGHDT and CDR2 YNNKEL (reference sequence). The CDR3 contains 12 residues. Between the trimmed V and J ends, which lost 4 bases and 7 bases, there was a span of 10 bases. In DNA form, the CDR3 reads TGTGCCAGCAGCCGACAGGAGGCGACCCAGTACTTC. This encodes CASSRQEATQYF.

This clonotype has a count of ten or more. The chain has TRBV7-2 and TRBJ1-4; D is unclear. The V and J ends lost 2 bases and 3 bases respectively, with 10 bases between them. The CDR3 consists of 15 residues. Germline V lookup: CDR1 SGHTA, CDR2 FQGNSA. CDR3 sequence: CASSLQKGPNEKLFF. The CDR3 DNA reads TGTGCCAGCAGCTTACAGAAGGGTCCTAATGAAAAACTGTTTTTT.

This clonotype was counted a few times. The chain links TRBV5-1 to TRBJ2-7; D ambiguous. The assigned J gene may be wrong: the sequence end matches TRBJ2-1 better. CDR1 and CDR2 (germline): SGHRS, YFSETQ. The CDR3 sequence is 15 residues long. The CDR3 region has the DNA TGCGCCAGCAGCTTGGATCGCAGGCCGTACAATGAGCAGTTCTTC. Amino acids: CASSLDRRPYNEQFF.

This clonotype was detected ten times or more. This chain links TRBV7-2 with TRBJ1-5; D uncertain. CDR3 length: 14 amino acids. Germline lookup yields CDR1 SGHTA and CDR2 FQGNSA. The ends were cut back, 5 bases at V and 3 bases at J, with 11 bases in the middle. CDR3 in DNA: TGTGCCAGCAGCCTCGGAGACATCAATCAGCCCCAGCATTTT. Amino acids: CASSLGDINQPQHF.

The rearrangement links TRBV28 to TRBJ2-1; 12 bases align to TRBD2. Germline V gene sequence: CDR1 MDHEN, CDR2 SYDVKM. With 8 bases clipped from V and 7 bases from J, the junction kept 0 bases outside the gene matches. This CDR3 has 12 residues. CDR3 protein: CASGTSGNEQFF. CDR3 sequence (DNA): TGTGCCAGCGGGACTAGCGGGAATGAGCAGTTCTTC.

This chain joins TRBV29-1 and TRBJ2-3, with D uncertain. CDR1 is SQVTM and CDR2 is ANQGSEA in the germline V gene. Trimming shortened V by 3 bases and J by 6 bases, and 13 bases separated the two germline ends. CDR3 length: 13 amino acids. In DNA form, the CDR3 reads TGCAGCGTTGAGAGGTTCCTCAAGGATACGCAGTATTTT. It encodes CSVERFLKDTQYF.

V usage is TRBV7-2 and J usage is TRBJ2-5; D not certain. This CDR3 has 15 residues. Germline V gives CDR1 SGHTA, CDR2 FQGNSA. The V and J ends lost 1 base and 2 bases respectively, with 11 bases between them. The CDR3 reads CASSLVGFGQETQYF. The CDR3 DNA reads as TGTGCCAGCAGCTTAGTAGGCTTTGGACAAGAGACCCAGTACTTC.

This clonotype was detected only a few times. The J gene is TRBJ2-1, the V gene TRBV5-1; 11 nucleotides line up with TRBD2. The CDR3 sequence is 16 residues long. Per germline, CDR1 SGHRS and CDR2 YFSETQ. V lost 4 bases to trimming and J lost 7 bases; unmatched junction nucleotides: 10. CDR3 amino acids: CASSRQLAGDGNEQFF. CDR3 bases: TGCGCCAGCAGCCGCCAACTAGCGGGAGATGGGAATGAGCAGTTCTTC. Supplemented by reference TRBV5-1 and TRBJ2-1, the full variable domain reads KAGVTQTPRYLIKTRGQQVTLSCSPISGHRSVSWYQQTPGQGLQFLFEYFSETQRNKGNFPGRFSGRQFSNSRSEMNVSTLELGDSALYLCASSRQLAGDGNEQFFGPGTRLTVL.

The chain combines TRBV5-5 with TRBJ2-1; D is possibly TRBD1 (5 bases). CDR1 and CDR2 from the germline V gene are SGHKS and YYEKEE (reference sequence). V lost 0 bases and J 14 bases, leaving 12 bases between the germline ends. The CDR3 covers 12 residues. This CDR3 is CASSLDRGMKFF. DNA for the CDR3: TGTGCCAGCAGCTTGGATAGGGGAATGAAGTTCTTC.

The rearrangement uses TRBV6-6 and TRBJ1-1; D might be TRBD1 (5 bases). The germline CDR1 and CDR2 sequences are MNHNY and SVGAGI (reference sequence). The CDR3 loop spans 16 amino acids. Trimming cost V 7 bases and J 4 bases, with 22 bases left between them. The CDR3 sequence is CASITDTAGWVTEAFF. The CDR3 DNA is TGTGCCAGCATCACCGACACGGCAGGGTGGGTCACTGAAGCTTTCTTT.

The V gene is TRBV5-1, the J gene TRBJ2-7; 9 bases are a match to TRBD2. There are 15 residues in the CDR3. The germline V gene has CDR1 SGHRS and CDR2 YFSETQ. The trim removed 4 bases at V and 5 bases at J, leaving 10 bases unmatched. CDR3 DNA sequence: TGCGCCAGCAGCCCCCGTAGCGGGAGTCCCCACGAGCAGTACTTC. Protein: CASSPRSGSPHEQYF.